The T cell receptor (beta chain) described here comes from a study of PD-L1 blockade in urothelial cancer. Germline loops: CDR1 MDHEN, CDR2 SYDVKM. The length of the CDR3 is 16 residues. V dropped 2 bases and J dropped 3; count of bases not matched to a gene: 8. Noted time point: pretreatment peripheral blood. Libraries were prepared by immunoSEQ multiplex PCR; TCRdb keeps only in-frame clonotypes and omits some of them. The table has about 38,000 clones, around 81% seen once. This sequence was found in a man at least 80 years old with urothelial cancer. The sample was PBMCs, taken around atezolizumab (anti-PD-L1) treatment. The chain employs TRBV28 and TRBJ2-7; TRBD2 aligns across 9 bases. The CDR3 coding sequence is TGTGCCAGCAGTTTAGTGACTAGCGGTGCCTTCTACGAGCAGTACTTC. It encodes CASSLVTSGAFYEQYF.